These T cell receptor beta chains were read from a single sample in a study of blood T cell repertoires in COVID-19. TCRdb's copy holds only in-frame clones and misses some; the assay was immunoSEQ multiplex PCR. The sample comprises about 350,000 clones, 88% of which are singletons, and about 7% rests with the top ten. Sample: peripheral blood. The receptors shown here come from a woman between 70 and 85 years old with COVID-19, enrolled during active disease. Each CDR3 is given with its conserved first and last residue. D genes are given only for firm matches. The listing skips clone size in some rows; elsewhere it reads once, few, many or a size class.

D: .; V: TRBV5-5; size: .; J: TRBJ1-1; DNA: TGTGCCAGCAGCCACCAGGGGAACACTGAAGCTTTCTTT; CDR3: CASSHQGNTEAFF
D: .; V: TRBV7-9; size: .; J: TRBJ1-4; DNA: TGTGCCAGCAGCCTCGACAGGACCAATGAAAAACTGTTTTTT; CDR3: CASSLDRTNEKLFF
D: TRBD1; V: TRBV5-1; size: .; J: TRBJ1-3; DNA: TGCGCCAGCAGCGGCGACAGGGGAGGTAGTGGAAACACCATATATTTT; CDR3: CASSGDRGGSGNTIYF
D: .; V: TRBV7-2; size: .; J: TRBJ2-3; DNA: TGTGCCAGCAGCTACCCCGGAGGTACGCAGTATTTT; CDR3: CASSYPGGTQYF
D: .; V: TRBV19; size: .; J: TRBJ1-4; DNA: TGTGCCAGTAGTACCACAGGGCTCGTAGGCAAACTGTTTTTT; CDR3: CASSTTGLVGKLFF
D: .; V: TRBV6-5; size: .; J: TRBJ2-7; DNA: TGTGCCAGCAGTTACTCGTTCCGGGGAGAGCAGTACTTC; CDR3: CASSYSFRGEQYF
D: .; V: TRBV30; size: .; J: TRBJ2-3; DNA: TGTGCCTGGAGTGTAGGAACTAGAACTAGCACAGATACGCAGTATTTT; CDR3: CAWSVGTRTSTDTQYF
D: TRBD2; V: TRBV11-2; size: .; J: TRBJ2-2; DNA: TGTGCCAGCAGCCCGCGGGTGGGGACTAGCGGGGGGGCTGCCGGGGAGCTGTTTTTT; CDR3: CASSPRVGTSGGAAGELFF
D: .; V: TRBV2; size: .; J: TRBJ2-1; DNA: TGTGCCAGCAGCACACTAGGAAATGAGCAGTTCTTC; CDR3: CASSTLGNEQFF
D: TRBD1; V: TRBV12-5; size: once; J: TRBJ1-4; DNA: TGTGCTAGTGGTCCCTCCGAGACAGGGGGTGAAAAACTGTTTTTT; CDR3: CASGPSETGGEKLFF
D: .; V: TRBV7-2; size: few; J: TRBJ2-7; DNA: TGTGCCAGCAGCCTAGACCGACCCATGGTGAGCGACGAGCAGTACTTC; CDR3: CASSLDRPMVSDEQYF
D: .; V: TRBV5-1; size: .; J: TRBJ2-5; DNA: TGCGCCAGCAGCTTGACCGTAGCGGCAGGAGAGACCCAGTACTTC; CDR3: CASSLTVAAGETQYF
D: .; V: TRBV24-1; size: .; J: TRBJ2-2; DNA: TGTGCCACCAGTGACGACATGAACACCGGGGAGCTGTTTTTT; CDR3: CATSDDMNTGELFF
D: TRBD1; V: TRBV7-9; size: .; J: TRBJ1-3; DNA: TGTGCCAGCAGCTCCCCCGGGACAGATGAGTCTGGAAACACCATATATTTT; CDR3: CASSSPGTDESGNTIYF